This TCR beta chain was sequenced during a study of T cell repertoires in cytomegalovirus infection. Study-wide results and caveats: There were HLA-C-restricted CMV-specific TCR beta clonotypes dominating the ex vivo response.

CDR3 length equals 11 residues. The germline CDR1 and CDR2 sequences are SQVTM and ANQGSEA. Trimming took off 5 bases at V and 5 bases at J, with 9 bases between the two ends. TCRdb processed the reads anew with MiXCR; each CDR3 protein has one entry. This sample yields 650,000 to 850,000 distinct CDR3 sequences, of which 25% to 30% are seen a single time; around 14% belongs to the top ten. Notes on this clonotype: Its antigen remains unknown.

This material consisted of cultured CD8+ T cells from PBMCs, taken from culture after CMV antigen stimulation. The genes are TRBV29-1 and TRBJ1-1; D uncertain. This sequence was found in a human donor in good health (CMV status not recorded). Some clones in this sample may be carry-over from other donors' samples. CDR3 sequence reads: CSVLVWTEAFF. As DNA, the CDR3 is TGCAGCGTTTTGGTATGGACTGAAGCTTTCTTT.